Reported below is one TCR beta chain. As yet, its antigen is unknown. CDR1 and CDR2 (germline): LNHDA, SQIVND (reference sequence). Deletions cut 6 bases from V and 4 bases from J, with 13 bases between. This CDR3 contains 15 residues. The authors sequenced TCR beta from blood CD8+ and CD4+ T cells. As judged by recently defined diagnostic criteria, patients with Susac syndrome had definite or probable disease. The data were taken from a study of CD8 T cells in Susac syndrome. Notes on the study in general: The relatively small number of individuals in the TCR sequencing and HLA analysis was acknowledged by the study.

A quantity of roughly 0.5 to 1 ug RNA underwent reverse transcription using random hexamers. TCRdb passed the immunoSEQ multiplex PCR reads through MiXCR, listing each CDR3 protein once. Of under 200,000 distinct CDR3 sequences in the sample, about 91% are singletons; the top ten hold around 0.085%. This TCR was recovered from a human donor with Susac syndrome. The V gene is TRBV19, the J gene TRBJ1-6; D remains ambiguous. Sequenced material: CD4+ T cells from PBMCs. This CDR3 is CASREYRDYNSPLHF. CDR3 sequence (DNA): TGTGCCAGTAGGGAATACAGAGATTATAATTCACCCCTCCACTTT.